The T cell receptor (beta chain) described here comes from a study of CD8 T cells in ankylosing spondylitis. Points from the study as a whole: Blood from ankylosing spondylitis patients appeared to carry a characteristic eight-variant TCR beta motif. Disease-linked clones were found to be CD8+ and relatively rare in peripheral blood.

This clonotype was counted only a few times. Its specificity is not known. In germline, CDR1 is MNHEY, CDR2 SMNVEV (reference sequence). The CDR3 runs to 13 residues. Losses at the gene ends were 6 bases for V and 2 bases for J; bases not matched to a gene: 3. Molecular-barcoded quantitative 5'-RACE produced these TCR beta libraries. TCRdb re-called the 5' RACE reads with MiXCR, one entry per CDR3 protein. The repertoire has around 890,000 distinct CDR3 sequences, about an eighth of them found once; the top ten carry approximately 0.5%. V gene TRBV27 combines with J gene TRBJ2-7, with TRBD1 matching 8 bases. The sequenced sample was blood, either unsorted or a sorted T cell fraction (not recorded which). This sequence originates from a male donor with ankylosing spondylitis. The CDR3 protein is CASRRGQAYEQYF. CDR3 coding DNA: TGTGCCAGCAGAAGGGGACAGGCCTACGAGCAGTACTTC.